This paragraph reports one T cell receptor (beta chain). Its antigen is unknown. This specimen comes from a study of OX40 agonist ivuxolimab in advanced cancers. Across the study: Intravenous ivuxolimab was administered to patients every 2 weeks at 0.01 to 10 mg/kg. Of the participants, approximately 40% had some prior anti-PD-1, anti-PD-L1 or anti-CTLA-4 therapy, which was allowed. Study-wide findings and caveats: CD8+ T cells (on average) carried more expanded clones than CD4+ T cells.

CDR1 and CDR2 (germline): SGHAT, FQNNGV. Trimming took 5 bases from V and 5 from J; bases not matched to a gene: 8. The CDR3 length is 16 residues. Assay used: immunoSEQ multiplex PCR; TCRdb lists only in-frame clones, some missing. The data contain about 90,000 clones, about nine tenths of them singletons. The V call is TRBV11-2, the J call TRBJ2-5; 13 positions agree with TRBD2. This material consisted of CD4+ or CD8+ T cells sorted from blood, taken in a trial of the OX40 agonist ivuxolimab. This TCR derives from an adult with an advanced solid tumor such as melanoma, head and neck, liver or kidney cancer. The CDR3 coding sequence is TGTGCCAGCAGCCCCTGGACTAGCGGGGGAGGGGAGACCCAGTACTTC. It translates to CASSPWTSGGGETQYF.